The T cell receptor beta chain described here comes from a study of blood T cell repertoires in COVID-19 (dated by TCRdb to about 2020). Background on the whole study: Collaborator samples came from the United States, Italy and Spain and covered acute and convalescent phases of COVID-19. Where HLA class I and class II types were available, the types were taken from metadata supplied by the sample provider, not from assay-based typing. Sample metadata almost always included a de-identified subject ID, COVID-19 status, age in years and sex. Samples came from the ongoing ImmuneRACE study (first 160 participants) plus 1,254 subjects from 6 global collaborators. The repertoires were released in a freely available public database intended as a resource for research on the immune response to SARS-CoV-2. Deeply sampled blood TCRbeta repertoires from subjects exposed to, actively infected with, or recovered from COVID-19 were included in the dataset. The prospective study material was composed of cDNA or gDNA derived from T cells, B-cell-depleted T cells, or PBMCs. Beyond this particular receptor, the publication reports: Clinical and demographic metadata were provided uncurated, with the amount varying by source and participant.

TCRbeta CDR3 regions were amplified from genomic DNA by means of the immunoSEQ Assay, a bias-controlled multiplex PCR. The published analysis was carried out like this. Within the assay, amplification of reference gene primers was used to estimate how many nucleated cells each sample contained. To quantify the absolute abundance of each unique TCRbeta CDR3 rearrangement, sequence reads were collapsed and filtered. Productive Simpson clonality was computed per sample as the square root of Simpson's diversity index over productive rearrangements. Not all clones reach the TCRdb copy of this immuneACCESS table, which keeps in-frame sequences only. Checked studies attribute under half of the gap to unresolved V genes and leave the rest unexplained. The DNA was the basis for D and trimming; V, J and clone size are from that table. The sample table records about 63,000 clones; about 80% of these occur just once. The ten top clones hold 10% to 15% of the sample.

The CDR3 contains 15 residues, cysteine and phenylalanine counted. The entry retains the CDR3 DNA only, 45 bases that are in frame from base 1. Trimming takes 5 bases from V and 0 bases from J, and the germline ends sit 12 bases apart. The CDR1 and CDR2 encoded by the germline V gene are SGHTA and FQGNSA. The collaborating institutions used their own protocols to collect whole blood in K2EDTA tubes. Collaborator samples were shipped for TCRbeta analysis as frozen whole blood, isolated PBMCs, or DNA extracted from either sample type. Turning to this clone: Its antigen is not yet known. The record has no base qualities; no much larger clone is one base away.

The sequence derives from a human donor in a cohort sampled during active COVID-19. Sequenced sample: peripheral blood. This sequence uses TRBV7-2 and TRBJ2-3; matching of 6 bases hints at TRBD1 as the D gene. The CDR3 region: CASSPRRGSTDTQYF. The nucleotide sequence is TGTGCCAGCAGCCCGCGAAGGGGGAGCACAGATACGCAGTATTTT.